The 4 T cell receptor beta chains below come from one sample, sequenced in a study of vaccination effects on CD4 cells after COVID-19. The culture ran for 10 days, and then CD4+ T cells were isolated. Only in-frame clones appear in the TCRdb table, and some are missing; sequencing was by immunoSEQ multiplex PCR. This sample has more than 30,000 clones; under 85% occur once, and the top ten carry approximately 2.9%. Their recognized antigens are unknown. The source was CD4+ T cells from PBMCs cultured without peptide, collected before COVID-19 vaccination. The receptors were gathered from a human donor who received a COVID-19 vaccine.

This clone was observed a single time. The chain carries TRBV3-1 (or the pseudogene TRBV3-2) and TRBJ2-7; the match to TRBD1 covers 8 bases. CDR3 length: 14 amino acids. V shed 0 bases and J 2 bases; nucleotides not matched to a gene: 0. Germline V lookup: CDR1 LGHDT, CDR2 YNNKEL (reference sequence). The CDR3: CASSQEQGAYEQYF. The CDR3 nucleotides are TGTGCCAGCAGCCAAGAACAGGGGGCCTACGAGCAGTACTTC.

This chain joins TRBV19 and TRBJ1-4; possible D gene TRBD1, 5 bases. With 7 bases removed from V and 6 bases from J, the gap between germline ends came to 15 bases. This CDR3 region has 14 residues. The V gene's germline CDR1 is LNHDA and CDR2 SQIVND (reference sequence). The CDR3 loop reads CASTPGRNDEKLFF. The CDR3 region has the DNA TGTGCCAGTACTCCAGGGCGGAACGATGAAAAACTGTTTTTT.

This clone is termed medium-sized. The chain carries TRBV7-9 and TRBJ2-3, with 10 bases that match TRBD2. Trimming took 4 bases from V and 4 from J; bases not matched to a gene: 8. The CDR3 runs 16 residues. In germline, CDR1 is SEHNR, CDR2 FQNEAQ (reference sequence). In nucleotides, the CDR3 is TGTGCCAGCAGCTCCGGGCTAGCGGGGGCCTCAGATACGCAGTATTTT. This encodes CASSSGLAGASDTQYF.

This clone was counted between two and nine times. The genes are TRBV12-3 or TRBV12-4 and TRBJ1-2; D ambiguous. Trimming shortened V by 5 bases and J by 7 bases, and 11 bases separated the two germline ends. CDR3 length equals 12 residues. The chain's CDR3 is CASSDSSPGYTF. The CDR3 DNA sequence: TGTGCCAGCAGTGACTCGTCACCTGGCTACACCTTC.